This TCR beta chain was retrieved from a study of radiotherapy plus CTLA-4 blockade in lung cancer. Some clones are missing from TCRdb's copy, which holds only in-frame ones; the method was immunoSEQ multiplex PCR. The sample has around 99,000 clones, just over 85% seen once. The CDR3 totals 19 residues. Germline CDR1 and CDR2: SGHDT and YYEEEE. Trimming removed 1 base from V and 2 bases from J; junction bases left unmatched: 13. The clonotype comes from a human donor with non-small cell lung cancer that progressed on radiotherapy plus ipilimumab. This specimen consisted of peripheral blood, obtained from a patient treated with radiotherapy plus ipilimumab. V and J are TRBV5-6 and TRBJ1-5, with TRBD1 matching 9 bases. The CDR3 is CASSLYRDRANSGNQPQHF. The CDR3 coding sequence is TGTGCCAGCAGCTTGTATCGGGACAGGGCTAATAGTGGCAATCAGCCCCAGCATTTT. Supplemented by reference TRBV5-6 and TRBJ1-5, the full variable domain reads DAGVTQSPTHLIKTRGQQVTLRCSPKSGHDTVSWYQQALGQGPQFIFQYYEEEERQRGNFPDRFSGHQFPNYSSELNVNALLLGDSALYLCASSLYRDRANSGNQPQHFGDGTRLSIL.